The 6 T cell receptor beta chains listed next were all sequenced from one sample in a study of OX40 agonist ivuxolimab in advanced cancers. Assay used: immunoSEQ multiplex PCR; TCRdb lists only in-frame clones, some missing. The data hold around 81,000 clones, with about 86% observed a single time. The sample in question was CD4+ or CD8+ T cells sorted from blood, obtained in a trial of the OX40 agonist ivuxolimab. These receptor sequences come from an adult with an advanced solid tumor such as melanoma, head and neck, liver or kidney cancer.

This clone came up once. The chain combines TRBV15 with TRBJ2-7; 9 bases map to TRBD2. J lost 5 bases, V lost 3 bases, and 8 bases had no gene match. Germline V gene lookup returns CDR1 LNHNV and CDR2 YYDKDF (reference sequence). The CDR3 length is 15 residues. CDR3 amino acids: CATSRSREGPNEQYF. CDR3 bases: TGTGCCACCAGCAGGTCGCGGGAGGGCCCGAACGAGCAGTACTTC.

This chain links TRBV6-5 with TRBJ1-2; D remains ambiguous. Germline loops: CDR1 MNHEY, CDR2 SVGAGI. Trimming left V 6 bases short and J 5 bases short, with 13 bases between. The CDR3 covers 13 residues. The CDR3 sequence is CASSQSSGYGYTF. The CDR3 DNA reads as TGTGCCAGCAGCCAATCTAGTGGGTATGGCTACACCTTC.

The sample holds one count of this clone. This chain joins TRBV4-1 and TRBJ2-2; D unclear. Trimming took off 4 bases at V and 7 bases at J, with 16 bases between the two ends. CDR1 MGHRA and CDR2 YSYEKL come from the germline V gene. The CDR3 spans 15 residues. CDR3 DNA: TGCGCCAGCAGCCCTCAGCCCATGCTGGGCGGGGAGCTGTTTTTT. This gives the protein CASSPQPMLGGELFF.

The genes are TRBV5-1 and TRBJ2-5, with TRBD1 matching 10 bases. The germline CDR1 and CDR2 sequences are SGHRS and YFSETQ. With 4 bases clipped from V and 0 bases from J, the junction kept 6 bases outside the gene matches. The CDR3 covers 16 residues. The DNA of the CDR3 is TGCGCCAGCAGCCCACGGACAGGGGGGAACCAAGAGACCCAGTACTTC. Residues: CASSPRTGGNQETQYF. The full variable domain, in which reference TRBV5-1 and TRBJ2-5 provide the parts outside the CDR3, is KAGVTQTPRYLIKTRGQQVTLSCSPISGHRSVSWYQQTPGQGLQFLFEYFSETQRNKGNFPGRFSGRQFSNSRSEMNVSTLELGDSALYLCASSPRTGGNQETQYFGPGTRLLVL.

The CDR3 DNA is TGTGCCAGCAGCCCCCCCGCAGGGGTGTCACCCCTCCACTTT. Translating gives CASSPPAGVSPLHF. The V call is TRBV11-2, the J call TRBJ1-6, with TRBD1 as a possible D gene (6 bases). V lost 5 bases and J 10 bases, leaving 15 bases between the germline ends. The germline V gene has CDR1 SGHAT and CDR2 FQNNGV. This CDR3 has 14 residues.

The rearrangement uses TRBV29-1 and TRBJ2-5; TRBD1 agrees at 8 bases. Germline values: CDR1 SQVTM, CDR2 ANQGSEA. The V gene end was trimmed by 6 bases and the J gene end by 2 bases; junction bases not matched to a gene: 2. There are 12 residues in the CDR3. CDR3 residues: CSVRTGQETQYF. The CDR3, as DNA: TGCAGCGTCAGGACAGGGCAAGAGACCCAGTACTTC.